The T cell receptor beta chain under discussion was sequenced for a study of Ad26.COV2.S vaccination and SARS-CoV-2 variants (dated by TCRdb to the early 2020s). With respect to the entire study: Vaccine-arm donors were drawn from COV1001, a multicentre, randomized, double-blind, placebo-controlled phase I-IIa trial of Ad26.COV2.S in healthy adults. Dosing of Ad26.COV2.S was intramuscular, at either 5x10^10 or 1x10^11 viral particles, delivered as one shot or as two shots spaced 56 days apart. Sequencing of the TCRbeta repertoire served to evaluate the specificity and breadth of SARS-CoV-2-reactive T cell receptors following Ad26.COV2.S vaccination. The TCR-sequenced set comprised around 32 samples: 19 Ad26.COV2.S vaccine recipients, 5 placebo recipients and 8 SARS-CoV-2 convalescent individuals. Throughout the experiments and outcome assessment, investigators stayed blinded to trial group allocation. Participants in the trial were split at random into five groups of five each, receiving low-dose or high-dose Ad26.COV2.S once or twice, or else placebo on both occasions.

What the authors observed across the whole study: It was noted by the authors that total T cell responses may have been underestimated by the TCR breadth and depth analyses. The study lacked the statistical power to compare responses across vaccine doses or regimens. After vaccination, substantial breadth of spike-specific CD8+ and CD4+ T cell responses was reported. Compared with placebo recipients, Ad26.COV2.S recipients showed higher spike-specific TCR breadth (P = 0.0014). Vaccine and placebo recipients had similar non-spike TCR breadth, a finding consistent with the vaccine containing only spike.

The V end loses 3 bases and the J end loses 1 base, and a stretch of 13 bases separates them. CDR1 MDHEN and CDR2 SYDVKM were looked up in the germline V gene. The CDR3, cysteine through phenylalanine, is 15 amino acids long. The read is trimmed to its CDR3 DNA, 45 bases read in frame from base 1. Regarding this clone: Its antigen is not yet known. There are no base qualities to consult, and no much larger clone falls within one base.

The immunoSEQ Assay was used to sequence TCRbeta CDR3 regions. After extraction, genomic DNA underwent amplification by bias-controlled multiplex PCR, followed by high-throughput sequencing. The paper's processing steps were these. To quantify the absolute abundance of every unique TCRbeta CDR3 region, sequences were collapsed and filtered. T cell fraction was estimated by normalizing TCRbeta template counts to usable DNA, which was measured by amplifying reference genes present in all nucleated cells. Repertoire TCRs were annotated as SARS-CoV-2-specific when V gene, CDR3 amino acid sequence and J gene were exactly matched to a known reactive TCR set. The reference SARS-CoV-2 TCR set came from MIRA and was filtered for enrichment in COVID-19-positive ImmuneCODE repertoires, removing public or cross-reactive TCRs. Using the MIRA antigens, annotated TCRs were further analysed by specific ORF or by position within an ORF. Breadth was defined as the number of annotated unique rearrangements divided by the total number of unique productive rearrangements, and depth was defined as the summed frequency of the annotated unique rearrangements. Two-sided Wilcoxon rank-sum tests were used to compare TCR breadth between groups. The clones in this table, taken by TCRdb from immuneACCESS, are in-frame only. Not every clone is retained; where verified, under half of the shortfall comes from an unresolved V gene, and the cause of the rest is unknown. That table supplies the V and J calls and clone size; D and trimming were determined from the DNA. The sample yields about 320,000 clones; about 82% were counted once. The ten largest clones represent 2.1% of the sample.

The treatment or condition label here, explained by the study, means: 15 to 20 received Ad26.COV2.S at low or high dose, single or two shots; roughly 5 received placebo; per-sample allocation not given. For vaccine and placebo recipients, repertoires were sequenced using samples collected on day 63 after the first injection. Between 29 July and 7 August 2020, Cohort 1b enrolled 25 adults aged 18-55 years at one site in Boston, USA. Ad26.COV2.S was a replication-incompetent adenovirus type 26 vector expressing a prefusion-stabilized SARS-CoV-2 spike protein from the original Wuhan strain. The rearrangement combines TRBV28 with TRBJ2-7; the D match is possibly TRBD1 or TRBD2, with 6 bases aligned in each. This receptor was obtained from a person between 18 and 65 years old who received the Ad26.COV2.S COVID-19 vaccine or a placebo. The sequencing used peripheral blood, collected in a trial of Ad26.COV2.S vaccine versus placebo. DNA sequence: TGTGCCAGCAGTTTTTTGGGGGGCCGTTCCTACGAGCAGTACTTC. Translated, this is CASSFLGGRSYEQYF.